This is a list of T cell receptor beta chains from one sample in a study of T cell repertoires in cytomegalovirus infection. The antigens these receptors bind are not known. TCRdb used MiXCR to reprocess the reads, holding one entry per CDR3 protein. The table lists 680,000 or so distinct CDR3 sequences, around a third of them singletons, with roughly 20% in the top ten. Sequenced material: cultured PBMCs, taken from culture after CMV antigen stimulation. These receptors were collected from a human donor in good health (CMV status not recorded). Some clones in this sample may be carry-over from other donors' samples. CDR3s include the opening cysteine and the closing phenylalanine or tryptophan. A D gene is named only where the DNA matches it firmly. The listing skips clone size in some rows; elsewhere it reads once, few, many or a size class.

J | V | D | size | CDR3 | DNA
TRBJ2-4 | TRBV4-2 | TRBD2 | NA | CASSPFGGGDIQYF | TGTGCCAGCAGCCCCTTCGGGGGGGGGGACATTCAGTACTTC
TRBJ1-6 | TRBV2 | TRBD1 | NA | CASSTSGQGNSPLHF | TGTGCCAGCAGTACCTCAGGACAGGGCAATTCACCCCTCCACTTT
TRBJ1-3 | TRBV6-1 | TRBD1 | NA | CASRSNRGPGNTIYF | TGTGCCAGCAGATCTAACAGGGGGCCTGGAAACACCATATATTTT
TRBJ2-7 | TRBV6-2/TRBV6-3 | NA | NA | CASNWATRNHYEQYF | TGTGCCAGCAATTGGGCTACACGTAATCACTACGAGCAGTACTTC
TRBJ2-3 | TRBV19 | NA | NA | CASSNRAADTQYF | TGTGCCAGTAGTAACCGGGCGGCAGATACGCAGTATTTT
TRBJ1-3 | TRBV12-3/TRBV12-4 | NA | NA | CASSLLFGNTIYF | TGTGCCAGCAGTTTACTCTTTGGAAACACCATATATTTT
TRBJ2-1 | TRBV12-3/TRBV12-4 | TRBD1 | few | CASSDRDRGGYEQFF | TGTGCCAGCAGCGACCGGGACAGGGGGGGCTATGAGCAGTTCTTC
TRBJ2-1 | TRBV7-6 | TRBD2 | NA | CASSFYSGGASYNEQFF | TGTGCCAGCAGCTTCTACTCCGGGGGGGCCTCCTACAATGAGCAGTTCTTC
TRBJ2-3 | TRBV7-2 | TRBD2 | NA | CASSLELAGEDTQYF | TGTGCCAGCAGCTTAGAACTAGCGGGGGAGGATACGCAGTATTTT
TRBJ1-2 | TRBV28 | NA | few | CASSFDGFLTYGYTF | TGTGCCAGCAGTTTTGACGGCTTCCTCACCTATGGCTACACCTTC
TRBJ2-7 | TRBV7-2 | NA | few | CASSFGQTLSYEQYF | TGTGCCAGCAGCTTTGGCCAGACCCTATCCTACGAGCAGTACTTC
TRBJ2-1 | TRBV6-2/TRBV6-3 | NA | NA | CASSYHLLATRGYEQFF | TGTGCCAGCAGTTATCACCTTCTAGCGACTAGAGGCTATGAGCAGTTCTTC
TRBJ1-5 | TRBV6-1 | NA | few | CASRFTGPGQPQHF | TGTGCCAGCAGATTCACAGGGCCGGGTCAGCCCCAGCATTTT
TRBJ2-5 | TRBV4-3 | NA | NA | CASSQGRNQETQYF | TGCGCCAGCAGCCAAGGGAGAAACCAAGAGACCCAGTACTTC
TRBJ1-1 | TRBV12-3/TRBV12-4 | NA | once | CASSFPRGGTEAFF | TGTGCCAGCAGTTTTCCCAGGGGAGGCACTGAAGCTTTCTTT
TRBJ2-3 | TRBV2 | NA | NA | CASSEEEARDTQYF | TGTGCCAGCAGTGAGGAAGAGGCCCGGGATACGCAGTATTTT
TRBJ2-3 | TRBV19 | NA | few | CASRPRGEEDTQYF | TGTGCCAGTAGGCCCAGGGGGGAGGAAGATACGCAGTATTTT
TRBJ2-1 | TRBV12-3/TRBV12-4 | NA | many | CASSLPGYNEQFF | TGTGCCAGCAGCCTACCAGGATACAATGAGCAGTTCTTC
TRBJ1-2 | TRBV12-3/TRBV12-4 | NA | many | CASSSPNYGYTF | TGTGCCAGCAGTTCCCCTAACTATGGCTACACCTTC
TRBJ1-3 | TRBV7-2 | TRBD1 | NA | CASSLALGGSSGNTIYF | TGTGCCAGCAGCTTAGCGTTAGGGGGCTCCTCTGGAAACACCATATATTTT
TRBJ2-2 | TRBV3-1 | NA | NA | CASSQWEGSGELFF | TGTGCCAGCAGCCAATGGGAAGGATCCGGGGAGCTGTTTTTT
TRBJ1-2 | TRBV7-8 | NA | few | CASSPGHGYTF | TGTGCCAGCAGCCCGGGCCATGGCTACACCTTC
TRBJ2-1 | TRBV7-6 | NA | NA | CASSSGGSTYNEQFF | TGTGCCAGCAGCTCGGGGGGCTCCACCTACAATGAGCAGTTCTTC
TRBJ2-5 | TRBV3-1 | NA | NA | CASSQLGTQYF | TGTGCCAGCAGCCAGCTTGGGACCCAGTACTTC
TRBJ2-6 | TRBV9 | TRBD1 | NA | CARSTGQASPGGANVLTF | TGTGCCAGGAGCACAGGACAGGCGTCCCCCGGGGGGGCCAACGTCCTGACTTTC
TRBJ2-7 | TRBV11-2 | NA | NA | CASSLVGNLRGVDYEQYF | TGTGCCAGCAGCTTAGTCGGCAATTTGAGGGGAGTAGACTACGAGCAGTACTTC
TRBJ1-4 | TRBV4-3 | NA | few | CASSRDSRGKLFF | TGCGCCAGCAGCCGGGATTCCCGAGGAAAACTGTTTTTT
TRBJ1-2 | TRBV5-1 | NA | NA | CASSLATANYGYTF | TGCGCCAGCAGCTTGGCAACAGCAAACTATGGCTACACCTTC
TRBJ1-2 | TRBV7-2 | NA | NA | CASSLSTVYGYTF | TGTGCCAGCAGCTTATCGACAGTCTATGGCTACACCTTC
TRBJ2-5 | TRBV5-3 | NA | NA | CARSRQVQETQYF | TGTGCCAGAAGCCGCCAAGTCCAAGAGACCCAGTACTTC
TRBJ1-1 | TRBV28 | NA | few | CASIPGQNTEAFF | TGTGCCAGCATCCCGGGACAGAACACTGAAGCTTTCTTT
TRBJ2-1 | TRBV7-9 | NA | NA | CANINYGLTNEQFF | TGTGCCAACATCAACTATGGCCTTACCAATGAGCAGTTCTTC
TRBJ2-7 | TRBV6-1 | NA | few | CASSDIGGNYEQYF | TGTGCCAGCAGTGATATAGGCGGGAACTACGAGCAGTACTTC
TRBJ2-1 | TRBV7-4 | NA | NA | CTSNRWGNNEQFF | TGTACCAGCAACCGATGGGGGAACAATGAGCAGTTCTTC
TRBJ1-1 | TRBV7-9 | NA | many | CASSRGGTEAFF | TGTGCCAGCAGCCGCGGCGGCACTGAAGCTTTCTTT
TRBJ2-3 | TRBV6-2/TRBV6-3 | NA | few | CASRSRRGRDTQYF | TGTGCCAGCAGATCTAGAAGGGGAAGGGATACGCAGTATTTT
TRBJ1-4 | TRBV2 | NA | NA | CASKMRASTNEKLFF | TGTGCCAGCAAGATGAGGGCTTCAACTAATGAAAAACTGTTTTTT
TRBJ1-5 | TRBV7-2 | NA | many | CATSLGGNQPQHF | TGTGCCACTTCGCTTGGGGGCAATCAGCCCCAGCATTTT
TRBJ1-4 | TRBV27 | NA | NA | CASSWIGPNEKLFF | TGTGCCAGCAGTTGGATAGGCCCTAATGAAAAACTGTTTTTT
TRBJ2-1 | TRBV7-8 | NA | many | CASSGAPYNEQFF | TGTGCCAGCAGCGGAGCTCCTTACAATGAGCAGTTCTTC
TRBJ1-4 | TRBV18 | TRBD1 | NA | CASSPPGQGPNEKLFF | TGTGCCAGCTCACCACCGGGACAGGGGCCTAATGAAAAACTGTTTTTT
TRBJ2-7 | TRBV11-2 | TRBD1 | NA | CASSSRGPSGKVRSYEQYF | TGTGCCAGCAGCTCTAGGGGGCCTTCCGGGAAGGTGAGATCCTACGAGCAGTACTTC
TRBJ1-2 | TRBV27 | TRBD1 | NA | CASSLSGTVPAYTF | TGTGCCAGCAGTTTATCCGGGACAGTCCCAGCCTACACCTTC
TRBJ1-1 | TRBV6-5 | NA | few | CASWGVVYTEAFF | TGTGCCAGTTGGGGGGTAGTATACACTGAAGCTTTCTTT
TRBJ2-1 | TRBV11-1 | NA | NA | CASSLETTEQFF | TGTGCCAGCAGCTTAGAGACCACCGAGCAGTTCTTC
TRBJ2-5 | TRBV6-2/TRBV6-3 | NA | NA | CASWGEETQYF | TGTGCCAGCTGGGGGGAAGAGACCCAGTACTTC
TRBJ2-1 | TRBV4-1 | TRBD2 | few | CASSQDNPSGGRPYNEQFF | TGCGCCAGCAGCCAAGATAACCCTAGCGGGGGGCGCCCCTACAATGAGCAGTTCTTC
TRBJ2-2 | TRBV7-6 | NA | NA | CASKGGLRSSGELFF | TGTGCCAGCAAGGGGGGGCTGAGGTCGTCCGGGGAGCTGTTTTTT
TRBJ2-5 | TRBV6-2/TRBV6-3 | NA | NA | CASSRPVGGQETQYF | TGTGCCAGCAGTCGACCGGTGGGGGGACAAGAGACCCAGTACTTC
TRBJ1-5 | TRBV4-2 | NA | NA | CASSQEHRNQPQHF | TGTGCCAGCAGCCAAGAGCACAGAAATCAGCCCCAGCATTTT
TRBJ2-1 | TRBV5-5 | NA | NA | CASMGFMSSYNEQFF | TGTGCCAGCATGGGGTTCATGAGCTCCTACAATGAGCAGTTCTTC
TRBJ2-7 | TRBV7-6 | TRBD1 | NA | CASSARTGVMDEQYF | TGTGCCAGCAGCGCGCGGACAGGGGTTATGGACGAGCAGTACTTC
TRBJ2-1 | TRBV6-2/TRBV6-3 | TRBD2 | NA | CASKLAETYNEQFF | TGTGCCAGCAAGCTAGCGGAAACCTACAATGAGCAGTTCTTC